Here is one TCR beta chain with its context. These data are taken from a study of blood T cell repertoires in COVID-19. Recruitment covered 20 to 25 US areas and drew participants whose ages spanned 18 to 89 years. TCRdb's table, derived via immunoSEQ multiplex PCR, lists solely in-frame clones and lacks some. Of under 200,000 clones listed, roughly 84% are singletons. V gave up 2 bases and J gave up 9 bases, with 7 bases separating them. This CDR3 contains 13 residues. CDR1 and CDR2 (germline): KGHDR, SFDVKD. The chain uses TRBV24-1 and TRBJ1-6; the D is unclear. Sequenced sample: PBMCs or T cells enriched from blood (not recorded which). This TCR was sampled from a woman aged 55-70 years who had recovered from COVID-19. CDR3 in DNA: TGTGCCACCAGTGATTCTCCAGGTTCACCCCTCCACTTT. This translates into CATSDSPGSPLHF.